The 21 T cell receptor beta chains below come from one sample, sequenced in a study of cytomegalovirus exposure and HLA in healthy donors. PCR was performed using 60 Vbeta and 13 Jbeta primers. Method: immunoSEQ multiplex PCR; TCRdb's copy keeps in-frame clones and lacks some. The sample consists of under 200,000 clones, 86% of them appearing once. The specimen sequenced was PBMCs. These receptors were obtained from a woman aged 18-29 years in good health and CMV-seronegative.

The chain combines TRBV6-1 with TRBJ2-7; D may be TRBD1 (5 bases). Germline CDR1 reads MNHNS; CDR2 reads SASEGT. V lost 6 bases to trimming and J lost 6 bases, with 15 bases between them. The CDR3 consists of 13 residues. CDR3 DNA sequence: TGTGCCAGCAGAGGACACCCGTTTGTCGAGCAGTACTTC. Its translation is CASRGHPFVEQYF.

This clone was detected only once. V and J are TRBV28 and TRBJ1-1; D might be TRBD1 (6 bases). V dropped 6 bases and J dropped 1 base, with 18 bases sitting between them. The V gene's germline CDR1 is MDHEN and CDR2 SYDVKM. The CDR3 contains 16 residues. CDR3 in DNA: TGTGCCAGCAGGTTTGGTGGGGGGGCTGGGAACACTGAAGCTTTCTTT. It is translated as CASRFGGGAGNTEAFF.

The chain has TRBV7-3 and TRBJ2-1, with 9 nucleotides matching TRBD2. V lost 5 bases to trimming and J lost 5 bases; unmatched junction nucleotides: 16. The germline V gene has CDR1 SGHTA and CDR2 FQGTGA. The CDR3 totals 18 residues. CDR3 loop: CASSNKGRGGEANNEQFF. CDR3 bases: TGTGCCAGCAGCAATAAAGGGCGGGGGGGGGAAGCGAACAATGAGCAGTTCTTC.

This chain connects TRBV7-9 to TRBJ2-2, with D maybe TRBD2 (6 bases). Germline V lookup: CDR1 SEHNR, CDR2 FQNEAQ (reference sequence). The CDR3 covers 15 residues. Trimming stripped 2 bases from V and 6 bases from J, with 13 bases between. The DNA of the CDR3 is TGTGCCAGCAGCTTAAGGTTGGGGGAGGCCGGGGAGCTGTTTTTT. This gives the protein CASSLRLGEAGELFF.

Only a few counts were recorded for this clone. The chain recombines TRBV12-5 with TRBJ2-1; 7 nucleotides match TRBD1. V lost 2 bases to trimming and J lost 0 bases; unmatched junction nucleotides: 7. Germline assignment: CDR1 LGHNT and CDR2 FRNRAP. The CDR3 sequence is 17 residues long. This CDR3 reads CASGLPSDRSSYNEQFF. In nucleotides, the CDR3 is TGTGCTAGTGGTTTGCCGTCGGACAGGAGCTCCTACAATGAGCAGTTCTTC.

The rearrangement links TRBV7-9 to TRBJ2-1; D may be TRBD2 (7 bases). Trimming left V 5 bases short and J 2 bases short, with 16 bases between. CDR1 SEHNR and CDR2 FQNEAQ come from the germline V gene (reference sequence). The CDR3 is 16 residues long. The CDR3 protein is CASSPWGGRPYNEQFF. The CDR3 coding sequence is TGTGCCAGCAGCCCCTGGGGGGGCAGACCCTACAATGAGCAGTTCTTC.

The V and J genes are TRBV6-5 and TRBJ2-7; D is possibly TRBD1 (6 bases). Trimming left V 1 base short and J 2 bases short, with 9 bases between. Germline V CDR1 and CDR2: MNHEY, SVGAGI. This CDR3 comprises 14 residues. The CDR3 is CASSYWDNPYEQYF. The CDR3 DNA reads TGTGCCAGCAGTTACTGGGACAACCCCTACGAGCAGTACTTC.

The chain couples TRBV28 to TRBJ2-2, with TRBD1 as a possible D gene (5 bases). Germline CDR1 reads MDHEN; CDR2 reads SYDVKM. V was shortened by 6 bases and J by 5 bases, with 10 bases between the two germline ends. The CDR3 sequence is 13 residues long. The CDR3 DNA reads TGTGCCAGCAGACAGGTCCCGACCGGGGAGCTGTTTTTT. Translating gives CASRQVPTGELFF. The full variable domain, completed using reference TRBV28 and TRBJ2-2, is DVKVTQSSRYLVKRTGEKVFLECVQDMDHENMFWYRQDPGLGLRLIYFSYDVKMKEKGDIPEGYSVSREKKERFSLILESASTNQTSMYLCASRQVPTGELFFGEGSRLTVL.

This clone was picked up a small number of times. CDR3 nucleotides: TGTGCCAGCAGTGTCATGGGGTTTACAGGGGTGAACACTGAAGCTTTCTTT. Translating gives CASSVMGFTGVNTEAFF. The gene calls are TRBV2 and TRBJ1-1; 7 bases map to TRBD1. V was pared by 4 bases and J by 0 bases, with 11 bases of the junction left unmatched. CDR1 is SNHLY, CDR2 FYNNEI, per germline. The CDR3 runs to 17 residues.

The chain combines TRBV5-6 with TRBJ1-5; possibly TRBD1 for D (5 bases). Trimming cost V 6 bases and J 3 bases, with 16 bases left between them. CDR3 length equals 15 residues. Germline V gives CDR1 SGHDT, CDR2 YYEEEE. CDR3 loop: CASTEWGSLNQPQHF. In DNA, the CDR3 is TGTGCCAGCACCGAGTGGGGCAGCCTCAATCAGCCCCAGCATTTT.

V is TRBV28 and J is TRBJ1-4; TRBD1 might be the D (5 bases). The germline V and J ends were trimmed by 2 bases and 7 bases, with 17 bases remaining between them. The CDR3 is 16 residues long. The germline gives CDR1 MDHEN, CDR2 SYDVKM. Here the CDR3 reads CASSLGDPTQGEKLFF. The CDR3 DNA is TGTGCCAGCAGTTTAGGAGACCCAACCCAGGGTGAAAAACTGTTTTTT.

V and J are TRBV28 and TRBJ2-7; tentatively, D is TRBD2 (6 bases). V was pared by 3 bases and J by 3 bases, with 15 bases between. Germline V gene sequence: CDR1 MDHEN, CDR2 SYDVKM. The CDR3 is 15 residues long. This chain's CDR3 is CASSFRGTLNYEQYF. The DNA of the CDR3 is TGTGCCAGCAGTTTTCGCGGGACTCTAAACTACGAGCAGTACTTC.

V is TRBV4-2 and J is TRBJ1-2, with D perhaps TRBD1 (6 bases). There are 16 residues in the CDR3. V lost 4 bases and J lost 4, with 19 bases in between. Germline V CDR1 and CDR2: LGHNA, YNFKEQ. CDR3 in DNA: TGTGCCAGCAGCCGGAACAGGGATAATTGGAGCTATGGCTACACCTTC. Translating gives CASSRNRDNWSYGYTF.

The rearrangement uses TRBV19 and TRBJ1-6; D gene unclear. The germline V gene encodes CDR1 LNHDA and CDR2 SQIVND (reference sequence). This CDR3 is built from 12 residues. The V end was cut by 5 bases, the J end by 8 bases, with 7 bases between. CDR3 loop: CASSQVDSPLHF. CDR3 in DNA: TGTGCCAGTAGTCAGGTTGATTCACCCCTCCACTTT.

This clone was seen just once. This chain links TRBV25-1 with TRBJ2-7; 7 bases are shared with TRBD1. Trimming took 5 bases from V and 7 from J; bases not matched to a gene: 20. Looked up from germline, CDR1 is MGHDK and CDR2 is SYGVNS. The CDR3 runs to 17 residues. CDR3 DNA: TGTGCCAGCAGTCCCCACCTTGAGAGCCCAGGGGGAAAGGAGCAGTACTTC. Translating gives CASSPHLESPGGKEQYF.

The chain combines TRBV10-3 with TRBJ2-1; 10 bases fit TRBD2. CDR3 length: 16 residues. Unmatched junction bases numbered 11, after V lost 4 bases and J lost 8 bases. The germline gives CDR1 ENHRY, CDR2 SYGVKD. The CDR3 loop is CAISGGQREGRDEQFF. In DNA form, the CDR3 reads TGTGCCATCAGTGGTGGGCAGCGGGAGGGCCGGGATGAGCAGTTCTTC.

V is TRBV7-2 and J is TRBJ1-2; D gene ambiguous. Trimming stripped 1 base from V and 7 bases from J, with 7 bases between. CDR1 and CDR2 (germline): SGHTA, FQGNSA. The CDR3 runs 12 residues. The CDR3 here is CASSLERFGYTF. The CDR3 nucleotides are TGTGCCAGCAGCTTAGAGCGGTTTGGCTACACCTTC.

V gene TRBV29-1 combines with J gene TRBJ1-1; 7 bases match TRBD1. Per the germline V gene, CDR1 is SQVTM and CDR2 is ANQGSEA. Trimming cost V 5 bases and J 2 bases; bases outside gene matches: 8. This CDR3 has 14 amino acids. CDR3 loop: CSVFAAGGNTEAFF. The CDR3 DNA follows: TGCAGCGTTTTTGCGGCAGGGGGTAACACTGAAGCTTTCTTT.

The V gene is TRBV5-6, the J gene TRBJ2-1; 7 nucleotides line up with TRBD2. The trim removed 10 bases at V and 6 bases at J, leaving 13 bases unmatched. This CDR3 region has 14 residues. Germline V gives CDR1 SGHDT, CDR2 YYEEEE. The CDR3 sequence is CAGGEGPRVNEQFF. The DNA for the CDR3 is TGTGCCGGAGGGGAGGGGCCCCGGGTCAATGAGCAGTTCTTC.

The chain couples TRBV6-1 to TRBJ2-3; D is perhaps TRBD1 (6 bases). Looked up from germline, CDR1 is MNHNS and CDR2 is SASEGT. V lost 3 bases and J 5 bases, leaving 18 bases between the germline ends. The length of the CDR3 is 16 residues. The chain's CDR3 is CASSEMGHRGGDTQYF. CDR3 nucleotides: TGTGCCAGCAGTGAGATGGGACACAGAGGGGGAGATACGCAGTATTTT.

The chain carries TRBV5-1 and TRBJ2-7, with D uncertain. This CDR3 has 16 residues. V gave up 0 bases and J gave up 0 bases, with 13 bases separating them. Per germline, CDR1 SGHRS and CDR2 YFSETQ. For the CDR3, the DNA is TGCGCCAGCAGCTTGGAACGCGGCCGAAGCTCCTACGAGCAGTACTTC. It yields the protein CASSLERGRSSYEQYF.